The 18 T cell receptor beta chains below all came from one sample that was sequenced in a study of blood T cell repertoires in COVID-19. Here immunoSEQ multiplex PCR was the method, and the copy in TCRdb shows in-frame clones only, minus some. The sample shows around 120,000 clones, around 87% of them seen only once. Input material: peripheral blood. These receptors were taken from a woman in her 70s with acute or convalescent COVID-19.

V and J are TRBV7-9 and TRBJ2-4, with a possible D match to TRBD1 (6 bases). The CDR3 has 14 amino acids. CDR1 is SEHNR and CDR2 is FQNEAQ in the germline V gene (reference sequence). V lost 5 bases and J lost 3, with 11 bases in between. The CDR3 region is CASSLRGGKNIQYF. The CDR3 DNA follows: TGTGCCAGCAGCCTTCGAGGGGGCAAAAACATTCAGTACTTC.

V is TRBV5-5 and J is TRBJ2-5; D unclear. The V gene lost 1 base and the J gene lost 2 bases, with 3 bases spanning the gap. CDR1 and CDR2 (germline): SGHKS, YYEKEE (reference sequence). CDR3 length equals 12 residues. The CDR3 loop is CASSLPQETQYF. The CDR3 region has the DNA TGTGCCAGCAGCTTGCCACAAGAGACCCAGTACTTC. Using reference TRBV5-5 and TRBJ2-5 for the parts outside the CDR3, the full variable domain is DAGVTQSPTHLIKTRGQQVTLRCSPISGHKSVSWYQQVLGQGPQFIFQYYEKEERGRGNFPDRFSARQFPNYSSELNVNALLLGDSALYLCASSLPQETQYFGPGTRLLVL.

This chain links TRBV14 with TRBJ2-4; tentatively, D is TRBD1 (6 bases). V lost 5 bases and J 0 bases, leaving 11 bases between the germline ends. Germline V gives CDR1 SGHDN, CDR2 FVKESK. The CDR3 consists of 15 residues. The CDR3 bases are TGTGCCAGCAGCTTAACAGGGATAGCCAAAAACATTCAGTACTTC. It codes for CASSLTGIAKNIQYF.

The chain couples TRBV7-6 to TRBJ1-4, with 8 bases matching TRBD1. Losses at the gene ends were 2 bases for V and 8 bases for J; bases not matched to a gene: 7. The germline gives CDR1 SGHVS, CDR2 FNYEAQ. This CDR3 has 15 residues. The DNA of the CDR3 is TGTGCCAGCAGCTTAACCGGGACAGGAGACGAAAAACTGTTTTTT. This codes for CASSLTGTGDEKLFF.

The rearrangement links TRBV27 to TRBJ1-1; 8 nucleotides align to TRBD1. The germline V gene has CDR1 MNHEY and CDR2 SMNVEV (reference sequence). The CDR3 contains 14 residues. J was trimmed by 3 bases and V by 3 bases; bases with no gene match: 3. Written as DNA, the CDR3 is TGTGCCAGCAGTTTCGGACAGGGCTACACTGAAGCTTTCTTT. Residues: CASSFGQGYTEAFF.

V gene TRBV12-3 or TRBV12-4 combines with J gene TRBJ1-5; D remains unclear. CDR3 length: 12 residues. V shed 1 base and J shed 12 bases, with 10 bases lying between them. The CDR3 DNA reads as TGTGCCAGCAGTTTAGAGTCAGTTGACCAGCATTTT. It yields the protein CASSLESVDQHF.

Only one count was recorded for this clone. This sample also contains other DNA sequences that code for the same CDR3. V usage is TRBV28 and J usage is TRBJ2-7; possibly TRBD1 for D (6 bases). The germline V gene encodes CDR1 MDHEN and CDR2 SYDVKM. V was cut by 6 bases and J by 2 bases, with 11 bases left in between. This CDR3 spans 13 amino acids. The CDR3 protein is CASSPGQTYEQYF. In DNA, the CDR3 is TGTGCCAGCAGCCCCGGACAGACCTACGAGCAGTACTTC.

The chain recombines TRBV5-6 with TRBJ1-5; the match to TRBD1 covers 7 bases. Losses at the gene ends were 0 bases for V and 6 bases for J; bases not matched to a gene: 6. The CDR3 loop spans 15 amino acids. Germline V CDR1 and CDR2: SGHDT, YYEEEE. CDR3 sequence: CASSLVGGEGQPQHF. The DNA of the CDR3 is TGTGCCAGCAGCTTGGTAGGGGGCGAGGGTCAGCCCCAGCATTTT.

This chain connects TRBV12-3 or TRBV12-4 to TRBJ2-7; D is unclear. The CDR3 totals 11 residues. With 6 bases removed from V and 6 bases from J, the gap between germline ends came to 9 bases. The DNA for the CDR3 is TGTGCCAGCAGGCCAGGTTGCGAGCAGTACTTC. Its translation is CASRPGCEQYF.

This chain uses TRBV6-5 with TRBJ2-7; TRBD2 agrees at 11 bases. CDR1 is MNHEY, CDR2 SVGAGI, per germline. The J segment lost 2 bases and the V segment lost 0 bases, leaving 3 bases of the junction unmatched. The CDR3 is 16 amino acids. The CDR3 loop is CASSYSKTSGAYEQYF. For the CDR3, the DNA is TGTGCCAGCAGTTACTCGAAGACTAGCGGGGCCTACGAGCAGTACTTC.

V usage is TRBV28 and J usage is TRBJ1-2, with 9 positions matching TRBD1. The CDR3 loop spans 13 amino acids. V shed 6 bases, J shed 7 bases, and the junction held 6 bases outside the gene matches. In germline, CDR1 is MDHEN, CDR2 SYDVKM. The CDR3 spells CASSVGTGTGYTF. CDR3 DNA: TGTGCCAGCAGCGTTGGGACAGGGACTGGCTACACCTTC.

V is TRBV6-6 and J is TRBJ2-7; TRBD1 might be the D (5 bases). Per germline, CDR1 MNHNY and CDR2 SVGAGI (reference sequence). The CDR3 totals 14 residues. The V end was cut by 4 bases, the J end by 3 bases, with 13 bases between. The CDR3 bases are TGTGCCAGCAGTTCCCCAGGAAGGGGCTACGAGCAGTACTTC. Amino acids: CASSSPGRGYEQYF.

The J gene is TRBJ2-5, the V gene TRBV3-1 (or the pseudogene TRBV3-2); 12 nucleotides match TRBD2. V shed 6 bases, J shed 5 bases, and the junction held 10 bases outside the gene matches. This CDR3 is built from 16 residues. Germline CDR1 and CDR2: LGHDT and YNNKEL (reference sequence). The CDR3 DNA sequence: TGTGCCAGCAGTCTAGCGGGGGGGCGAGGTACGGAGACCCAGTACTTC. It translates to CASSLAGGRGTETQYF.

The CDR3 loop is CASSSIRGSSYNEQFF. The CDR3 DNA reads TGCGCCAGCAGCTCAATCAGGGGGAGCTCCTACAATGAGCAGTTCTTC. The chain joins TRBV5-1 to TRBJ2-1; 7 positions agree with TRBD1. This CDR3 region has 16 residues. Germline-derived CDR1 and CDR2 are SGHRS and YFSETQ. V shed 3 bases, J shed 0 bases, and the junction held 6 bases outside the gene matches.

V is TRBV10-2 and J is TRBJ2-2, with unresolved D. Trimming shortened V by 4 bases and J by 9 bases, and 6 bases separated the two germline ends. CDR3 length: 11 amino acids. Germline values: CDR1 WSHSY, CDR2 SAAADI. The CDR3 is CASSVARELFF. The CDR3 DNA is TGCGCCAGCAGTGTTGCTAGGGAGCTGTTTTTT.

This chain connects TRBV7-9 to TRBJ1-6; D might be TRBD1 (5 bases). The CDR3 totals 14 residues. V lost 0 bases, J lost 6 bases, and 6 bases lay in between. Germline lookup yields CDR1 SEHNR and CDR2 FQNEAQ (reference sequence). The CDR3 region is CASSLAGPNSPLHF. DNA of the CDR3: TGTGCCAGCAGCTTAGCGGGGCCTAATTCACCCCTCCACTTT.

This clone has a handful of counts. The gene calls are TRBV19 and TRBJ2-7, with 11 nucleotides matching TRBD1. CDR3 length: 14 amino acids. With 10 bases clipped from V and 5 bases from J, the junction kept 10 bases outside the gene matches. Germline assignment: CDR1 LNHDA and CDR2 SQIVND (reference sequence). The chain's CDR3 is CATEAGQGGHEQYF. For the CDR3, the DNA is TGTGCCACCGAAGCGGGACAGGGGGGCCACGAGCAGTACTTC. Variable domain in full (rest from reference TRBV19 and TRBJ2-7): DGGITQSPKYLFRKEGQNVTLSCEQNLNHDAMYWYRQDPGQGLRLIYYSQIVNDFQKGDIAEGYSVSREKKESFPLTVTSAQKNPTAFYLCATEAGQGGHEQYFGPGTRLTVT.

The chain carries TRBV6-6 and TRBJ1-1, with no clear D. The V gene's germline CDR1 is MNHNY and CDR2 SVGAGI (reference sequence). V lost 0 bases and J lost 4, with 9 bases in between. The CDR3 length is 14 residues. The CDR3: CASSYSSVGTEAFF. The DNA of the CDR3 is TGTGCCAGCAGTTACTCGAGCGTGGGCACTGAAGCTTTCTTT.